The clone carrying this T cell receptor (beta chain) has only a few counts. Specified time point: patch test 1, 2 weeks after DPC sensitization. Documented treatment: therapeutic diphenylcyclopropenone sensitization with weekly scalp DPC. Researchers sampled blood before each patch test went on. The data were obtained in a study of human T cells and chemical hapten exposure. Study-level information: Patients were mainly female, each with alopecia areata, totalis or universalis.

Under the authors' procedure: The median was roughly 100,000 TCRs per sample, ranging about 20,000 to 690,600. Via MiXCR, TCRdb re-called the RACE reads, giving one row per CDR3 protein. TCRdb, not the original authors, processed these V and J calls. Here the sample spans some 82,000 distinct CDR3 sequences, around 11% being singletons. The CDR3 contains 16 residues. CDR1 and CDR2 (germline): MDHEN, SYDVKM. V lost 4 bases and J lost 5; bases outside the gene matches: 10. This sample comprised whole blood, obtained in connection with sensitization to the hapten diphenylcyclopropenone (DPC). The TCR comes from a woman between 50 and 59 years old with alopecia areata. Some clones in this sample may be carry-over from other donors' samples. The rearrangement uses TRBV28 and TRBJ2-7; 11 bases fit TRBD1. CDR3 nucleotides: TGTGCCAGCAGTTCCTATTGGGACAGGGGGTTGGACGAGCAGTACTTC. Amino acid sequence: CASSSYWDRGLDEQYF.